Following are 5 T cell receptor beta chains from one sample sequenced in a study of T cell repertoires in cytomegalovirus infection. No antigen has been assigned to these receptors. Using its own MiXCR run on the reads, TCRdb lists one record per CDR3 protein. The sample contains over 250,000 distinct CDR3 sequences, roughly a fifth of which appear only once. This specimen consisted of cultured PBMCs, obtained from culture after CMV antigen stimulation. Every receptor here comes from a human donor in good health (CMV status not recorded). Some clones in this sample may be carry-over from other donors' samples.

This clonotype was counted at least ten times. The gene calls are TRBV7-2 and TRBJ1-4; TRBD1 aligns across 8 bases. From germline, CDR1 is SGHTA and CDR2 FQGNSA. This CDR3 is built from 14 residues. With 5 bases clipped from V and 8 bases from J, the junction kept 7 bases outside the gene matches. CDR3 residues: CASSRTGLAEKLFF. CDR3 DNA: TGTGCCAGCAGCCGGACAGGGCTCGCGGAAAAACTGTTTTTT.

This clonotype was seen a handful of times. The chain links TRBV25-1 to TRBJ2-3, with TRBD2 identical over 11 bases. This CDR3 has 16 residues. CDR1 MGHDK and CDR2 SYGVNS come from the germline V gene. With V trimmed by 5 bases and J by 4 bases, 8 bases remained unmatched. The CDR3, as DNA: TGTGCCAGCAGTCAGATAGCGGGAGGGCCATCAGATACGCAGTATTTT. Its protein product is CASSQIAGGPSDTQYF.

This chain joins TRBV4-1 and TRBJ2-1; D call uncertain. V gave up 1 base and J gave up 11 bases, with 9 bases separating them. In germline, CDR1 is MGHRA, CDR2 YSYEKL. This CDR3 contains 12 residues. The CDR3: CASSQAVAKQFF. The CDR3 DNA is TGCGCCAGCAGCCAAGCGGTGGCAAAGCAGTTCTTC.

CDR3 DNA: TGTGCCAGCTCACCGGGGGGAAAAGAGACCCAGTACTTC. Amino acid sequence: CASSPGGKETQYF. The chain joins TRBV18 to TRBJ2-5; perhaps TRBD2 as D (6 bases). CDR3 length equals 13 residues. Germline values: CDR1 KGHSH, CDR2 LQKENI. Trimming pared 3 bases from V and 3 bases from J, leaving 8 bases between.

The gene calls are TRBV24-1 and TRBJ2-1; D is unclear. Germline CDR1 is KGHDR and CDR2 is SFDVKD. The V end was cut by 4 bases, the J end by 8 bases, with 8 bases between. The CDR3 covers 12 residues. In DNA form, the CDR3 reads TGTGCCACCAGTGAGGTAGCAGATGAGCAGTTCTTC. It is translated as CATSEVADEQFF.